The next 11 T cell receptor beta chains were all read from a single sample in a study of response to subunit inactivated influenza vaccine. TCRdb recomputed calls from the RT-PCR reads with MiXCR, one row per CDR3 protein. The sample yields around 190,000 distinct CDR3 sequences, about an eighth seen once. The input for sequencing was CD8+ T cells sorted from PBMCs, taken more than 4 days after vaccination. The receptors stem from a man aged 50 or older who received an inactivated influenza vaccine.

V is TRBV6-2 or TRBV6-3 and J is TRBJ1-5, with D perhaps matching TRBD1 (5 bases). Germline loops: CDR1 MNHEY, CDR2 SVGEGT. V was cut by 8 bases and J by 7 bases, with 15 bases left in between. The length of the CDR3 is 13 residues. The CDR3 loop is CASSTLGGQPQHF. For the CDR3, the DNA is TGTGCCAGCTCCACACTCGGGGGACAGCCCCAGCATTTT.

The chain is built from TRBV2 and TRBJ2-5; TRBD2 matches 9 bases. Germline-derived CDR1 and CDR2 are SNHLY and FYNNEI. J was trimmed by 5 bases and V by 6 bases; bases with no gene match: 4. The CDR3 loop spans 13 amino acids. This CDR3 reads CASSGLAFETQYF. CDR3 nucleotide sequence: TGTGCCAGCAGCGGACTAGCGTTTGAGACCCAGTACTTC.

The rearrangement uses TRBV12-3 or TRBV12-4 and TRBJ2-5; TRBD2 aligns across 8 bases. The CDR3 is 15 residues long. V gave up 1 base and J gave up 4 bases; unmatched junction bases: 5. As DNA, the CDR3 is TGTGCCAGCAGTTTAGATAGCGGGGACGGAGAGACCCAGTACTTC. Translating gives CASSLDSGDGETQYF.

The chain employs TRBV12-3 or TRBV12-4 and TRBJ2-7; TRBD1 might be the D (6 bases). This CDR3 spans 15 amino acids. The V end lost 5 bases, the J end lost 4 bases, and 18 bases lay between the germline ends. The CDR3 DNA is TGTGCCAGCAGTCCCACAGGGAATGGGGCTTACGAGCAGTACTTC. This encodes CASSPTGNGAYEQYF.

CDR3 sequence: CASSHNNRVGRDTQYF. In nucleotides, the CDR3 is TGTGCCAGCAGTCACAACAACAGGGTCGGCAGGGATACGCAGTATTTT. The chain is built from TRBV27 and TRBJ2-3; D possibly corresponds to TRBD1 (6 bases). The CDR3 totals 16 residues. Trimming cost V 5 bases and J 6 bases, with 21 bases left between them. Germline V lookup: CDR1 MNHEY, CDR2 SMNVEV (reference sequence).

This clonotype has a handful of counts. The chain carries TRBV7-6 and TRBJ2-3, with a weak D call TRBD1 (6 bases). The ends were cut back, 5 bases at V and 2 bases at J, with 14 bases in the middle. The CDR3 has 15 amino acids. The germline V gene encodes CDR1 SGHVS and CDR2 FNYEAQ. The CDR3, as DNA: TGTGCCAGCAGCCTATGGGGGCGTGCCACAGATACGCAGTATTTT. This sequence encodes CASSLWGRATDTQYF.

This clonotype was observed at least ten times. The chain combines TRBV27 with TRBJ2-7, with 7 bases identical to TRBD2. This CDR3 is built from 14 residues. Germline V gene lookup returns CDR1 MNHEY and CDR2 SMNVEV (reference sequence). Trimming took 2 bases from V and 2 from J; bases not matched to a gene: 3. For the CDR3, the DNA is TGTGCCAGCAGTTTAGGGGGGACTACCTACGAGCAGTACTTC. Amino acids: CASSLGGTTYEQYF.

This clonotype was seen only a few times. The chain has TRBV28 and TRBJ2-3; 10 bases align to TRBD2. V lost 5 bases, J lost 4 bases, and 15 bases stayed unmatched. The germline V gene encodes CDR1 MDHEN and CDR2 SYDVKM. CDR3 size: 18 residues. CDR3 DNA: TGTGCCAGCAGTGGAATTGGACTAGCGGCTTCAGAGGCAGATACGCAGTATTTT. Amino acid sequence: CASSGIGLAASEADTQYF.

J is TRBJ1-1 and V is TRBV19, with D uncertain. The ends were cut back, 7 bases at V and 2 bases at J, with 14 bases in the middle. Germline V gives CDR1 LNHDA, CDR2 SQIVND (reference sequence). The CDR3 runs to 14 residues. DNA of the CDR3: TGTGCCAGTATCCCGCCTGGCCTTAACACTGAAGCTTTCTTT. Amino acids: CASIPPGLNTEAFF.

This clonotype appeared a few times. The gene calls are TRBV6-2 or TRBV6-3 and TRBJ1-2; possibly TRBD1 for D (5 bases). The CDR3 spans 15 residues. Trimming took off 0 bases at V and 2 bases at J, with 10 bases between the two ends. Looked up from germline, CDR1 is MNHEY and CDR2 is SVGEGT. CDR3 protein: CASSYSRQTNYGYTF. DNA of the CDR3: TGTGCCAGCAGTTACTCACGACAGACGAACTATGGCTACACCTTC.

This clonotype has a count of ten or more. The chain combines TRBV6-1 with TRBJ1-5, with TRBD1 matching over 8 bases. CDR3 length: 14 residues. Germline CDR1 and CDR2: MNHNS and SASEGT. J lost 4 bases, V lost 3 bases, and 2 bases had no gene match. The chain's CDR3 is CASSDRTGNQPQHF. The CDR3 coding sequence is TGTGCCAGCAGTGACCGGACAGGGAATCAGCCCCAGCATTTT.